The 22 T cell receptor beta chains below all came from one sample that was sequenced in a study of beta chain features in type 1 diabetes. The investigators reverse transcribed all of the isolated RNA, so they sequenced expressed TCRB transcripts. Clones were read by immunoSEQ multiplex PCR, and TCRdb kept only the in-frame ones, dropping some. The table has more than 150,000 clones, 10% to 15% seen once. The sequenced material came from central memory CD4+ T cells from blood. Receptors originate from a woman aged 18-29 years in good health.

This clone was seen a handful of times. The J gene is TRBJ2-3, the V gene TRBV5-1; D is perhaps TRBD1 (6 bases). There are 14 residues in the CDR3. V lost 4 bases and J 2 bases, leaving 11 bases between the germline ends. Germline assignment: CDR1 SGHRS and CDR2 YFSETQ. The CDR3 sequence is CASSNRQDTDTQYF. The CDR3 nucleotides are TGCGCCAGCAGCAATAGACAGGACACAGATACGCAGTATTTT.

In this sample, this clone turned up a few times. The rearrangement links TRBV7-2 to TRBJ2-5; D might be TRBD2 (6 bases). Germline V gene data show CDR1 as SGHTA and CDR2 as FQGNSA. The CDR3 covers 14 residues. The germline V and J ends were trimmed by 2 bases and 1 base, with 8 bases remaining between them. CDR3 amino acids: CASSLQGGQETQYF. The DNA of the CDR3 is TGTGCCAGCAGCTTACAGGGAGGCCAAGAGACCCAGTACTTC.

This clone was detected only a few times. The CDR3 is CASRGLAGGDTQYF. DNA for the CDR3: TGTGCCAGCAGGGGACTAGCGGGAGGTGATACGCAGTATTTT. V and J are TRBV6-5 and TRBJ2-3; 15 bases fit TRBD2. Germline CDR1 is MNHEY and CDR2 is SVGAGI. Germline trimming cut 6 bases from V and 6 bases from J; bases unmatched to any gene: 1. The CDR3 spans 14 residues.

The chain uses TRBV9 and TRBJ2-2; possibly TRBD2 for D (5 bases). The V end was cut by 0 bases, the J end by 7 bases, with 7 bases between. Germline-derived CDR1 and CDR2 are SGDLS and YYNGEE. This CDR3 contains 13 residues. Here the CDR3 DNA reads TGTGCCAGCAGCGTAGGGGGAGTCGGGGAGCTGTTTTTT. It codes for CASSVGGVGELFF.

This clone has a single count. The chain uses TRBV27 and TRBJ1-4; TRBD1 might be the D (5 bases). The CDR3 runs to 14 residues. Germline V gene lookup returns CDR1 MNHEY and CDR2 SMNVEV (reference sequence). The V end was cut by 6 bases, the J end by 10 bases, with 18 bases between. The chain's CDR3 is CASSKGEGYGKLFF. CDR3 DNA sequence: TGTGCCAGCAGCAAAGGGGAGGGCTACGGAAAACTGTTTTTT.

This clone was recorded only once. The chain couples TRBV30 to TRBJ2-3; 11 nucleotides agree with TRBD2. The germline gives CDR1 GTSNPN, CDR2 SVGIG (reference sequence). V shed 3 bases and J 4 bases; nucleotides not matched to a gene: 6. The CDR3 spans 15 residues. The CDR3 DNA reads TGTGCCTGGAGCGTGACTAGCGGGGTCCCAGATACGCAGTATTTT. Encoded protein: CAWSVTSGVPDTQYF.

A few counts support this clone. The chain is built from TRBV7-3 and TRBJ2-1; 13 nucleotides agree with TRBD2. CDR3 length: 15 amino acids. V gave up 8 bases and J gave up 8 bases; unmatched junction bases: 9. Per germline, CDR1 SGHTA and CDR2 FQGTGA. For the CDR3, the DNA is TGTGCCAGCTCTCGGACTAGCGGGAGTATTGATGAGCAGTTCTTC. It codes for CASSRTSGSIDEQFF.

The chain is built from TRBV5-1 and TRBJ2-7; TRBD2 matches at 8 bases. The CDR3 contains 16 residues. The J segment lost 0 bases and the V segment lost 0 bases, leaving 5 bases of the junction unmatched. Looked up from germline, CDR1 is SGHRS and CDR2 is YFSETQ. CDR3 in amino acids: CASSLGLAGISYEQYF. The CDR3 nucleotides are TGCGCCAGCAGCTTGGGGTTAGCGGGAATCTCCTACGAGCAGTACTTC. The complete variable domain, with remaining parts taken from reference TRBV5-1 and TRBJ2-7, reads KAGVTQTPRYLIKTRGQQVTLSCSPISGHRSVSWYQQTPGQGLQFLFEYFSETQRNKGNFPGRFSGRQFSNSRSEMNVSTLELGDSALYLCASSLGLAGISYEQYFGPGTRLTVT.

The chain recombines TRBV6-1 with TRBJ2-7; 11 bases line up with TRBD1. Germline assignment: CDR1 MNHNS and CDR2 SASEGT. Trimming cost V 6 bases and J 2 bases; bases outside gene matches: 3. CDR3 length: 14 amino acids. The CDR3 nucleotides read TGTGCCAGCAGGTGGGGACAGGGGGCCTACGAGCAGTACTTC. This codes for CASRWGQGAYEQYF.

V is TRBV25-1 and J is TRBJ2-7; D possibly corresponds to TRBD1 (5 bases). The ends were cut back, 5 bases at V and 6 bases at J, with 17 bases in the middle. Germline CDR1 MGHDK, CDR2 SYGVNS. CDR3 length: 14 residues. CDR3 sequence: CASSTHRRVSEQYF. CDR3 sequence (DNA): TGTGCCAGCAGTACCCACCGCAGGGTCAGCGAGCAGTACTTC.

The chain combines TRBV11-2 with TRBJ1-2; D not certain. With 5 bases removed from V and 8 bases from J, the gap between germline ends came to 15 bases. Germline lookup yields CDR1 SGHAT and CDR2 FQNNGV. The CDR3 has 13 amino acids. The DNA of the CDR3 is TGTGCCAGCAGCCCACCGGGTGCGGCCGGCTACACCTTC. Its translation: CASSPPGAAGYTF.

In nucleotides, the CDR3 is TGCGCCAGCAGCTTCTACCCCGGGACTACAGGCGAGACCCAGTACTTC. The encoded protein is CASSFYPGTTGETQYF. The V gene is TRBV5-1, the J gene TRBJ2-5, with 7 bases fitting TRBD2. This CDR3 is 16 amino acids long. Germline V gene lookup returns CDR1 SGHRS and CDR2 YFSETQ. The V gene end was trimmed by 2 bases and the J gene end by 5 bases; junction bases not matched to a gene: 12.

The rearrangement links TRBV5-4 to TRBJ2-1, with TRBD2 matching over 11 bases. This CDR3 spans 17 amino acids. The V and J ends lost 4 bases and 1 base, in that order; junction bases with no gene match: 7. The germline V gene encodes CDR1 SGHNT and CDR2 YYREEE (reference sequence). The CDR3 nucleotides are TGTGCCAGCAGCCCTGGGACTAGCGGACTTTCCTACAATGAGCAGTTCTTC. It encodes CASSPGTSGLSYNEQFF.

This clone was observed once. This sequence joins TRBV7-9 and TRBJ2-7; the match to TRBD1 covers 9 bases. Losses at the gene ends were 1 base for V and 0 bases for J; bases not matched to a gene: 4. The CDR3 contains 16 residues. CDR1 SEHNR and CDR2 FQNEAQ come from the germline V gene (reference sequence). The CDR3 coding sequence is TGTGCCAGCAGCTTAGTCGGGACAGGGAGCTCCTACGAGCAGTACTTC. It is translated as CASSLVGTGSSYEQYF.

The chain combines TRBV5-4 with TRBJ2-3; TRBD1 is a possible D gene (6 bases). Trimming took 5 bases from V and 6 from J, leaving 16 bases between them. The germline CDR1 and CDR2 sequences are SGHNT and YYREEE (reference sequence). This CDR3 contains 14 residues. The CDR3 loop reads CASRSGLTGDTQYF. The CDR3 DNA is TGTGCCAGCAGATCCGGACTCACAGGGGATACGCAGTATTTT.

The chain links TRBV4-2 to TRBJ2-1; 7 nucleotides align to TRBD2. CDR1 and CDR2 (germline): LGHNA, YNFKEQ. The CDR3 length is 16 residues. Unmatched junction bases numbered 4, after V lost 1 base and J lost 1 base. The CDR3 coding sequence is TGTGCCAGCAGCCAAGTCGCGGGAGAGTCCTACAATGAGCAGTTCTTC. Translated, it gives CASSQVAGESYNEQFF.

J is TRBJ2-3 and V is TRBV29-1; TRBD1 aligns across 7 bases. Losses at the gene ends were 7 bases for V and 8 bases for J; bases not matched to a gene: 12. Germline assignment: CDR1 SQVTM and CDR2 ANQGSEA. The length of the CDR3 is 13 residues. The CDR3 nucleotides are TGCAGCGAGCTAACAGGGGTGCAGGGTACGCAGTATTTT. Translated, it gives CSELTGVQGTQYF.

This chain joins TRBV28 and TRBJ1-2, with D possibly TRBD1 on 5 matching bases. CDR1 and CDR2 from the germline V gene are MDHEN and SYDVKM. V was shortened by 5 bases and J by 3 bases, with 13 bases between the two germline ends. The CDR3 contains 14 residues. CDR3: CASSIWTQDYGYTF. As DNA, the CDR3 is TGTGCCAGCAGTATTTGGACACAAGACTATGGCTACACCTTC.

This chain connects TRBV25-1 to TRBJ2-1; 11 nucleotides align to TRBD1. The CDR3 loop spans 16 amino acids. V trimming: 5 bases; J trimming: 4 bases; junction bases outside the gene matches: 7. The germline CDR1 and CDR2 sequences are MGHDK and SYGVNS. The CDR3 loop reads CASSHSGTGGYNEQFF. In DNA form, the CDR3 reads TGTGCCAGCAGTCACTCCGGGACAGGGGGTTACAATGAGCAGTTCTTC.

The chain joins TRBV7-6 to TRBJ2-7; 7 bases agree with TRBD2. This CDR3 contains 16 residues. Germline V CDR1 and CDR2: SGHVS, FNYEAQ. Losses at the gene ends were 5 bases for V and 5 bases for J; bases not matched to a gene: 15. CDR3 coding DNA: TGTGCCAGCAGCAGATTAAGATCGTCGGGAGGCAACGAGCAGTACTTC. Protein product: CASSRLRSSGGNEQYF.

The sample holds a few counts of this clone. The chain combines TRBV7-8 with TRBJ1-2, with a tentative D call TRBD1 (6 bases). Germline assignment: CDR1 SGHVS and CDR2 FQNEAQ. This CDR3 contains 16 residues. The ends were cut back, 1 base at V and 4 bases at J, with 16 bases in the middle. The CDR3 protein is CASSLGGGSLGYGYTF. The CDR3, as DNA: TGTGCCAGCAGCTTAGGGGGGGGCTCCCTGGGCTATGGCTACACCTTC.

This clone was counted between two and nine times. CDR3 in amino acids: CASSSWDYQSKNIQYF. The DNA for the CDR3 is TGTGCCAGCAGCTCATGGGACTACCAGAGCAAAAACATTCAGTACTTC. The chain recombines TRBV5-4 with TRBJ2-4; 7 nucleotides line up with TRBD2. The CDR3 consists of 16 residues. V trimming: 3 bases; J trimming: 3 bases; junction bases outside the gene matches: 9. Germline V CDR1 and CDR2: SGHNT, YYREEE (reference sequence).